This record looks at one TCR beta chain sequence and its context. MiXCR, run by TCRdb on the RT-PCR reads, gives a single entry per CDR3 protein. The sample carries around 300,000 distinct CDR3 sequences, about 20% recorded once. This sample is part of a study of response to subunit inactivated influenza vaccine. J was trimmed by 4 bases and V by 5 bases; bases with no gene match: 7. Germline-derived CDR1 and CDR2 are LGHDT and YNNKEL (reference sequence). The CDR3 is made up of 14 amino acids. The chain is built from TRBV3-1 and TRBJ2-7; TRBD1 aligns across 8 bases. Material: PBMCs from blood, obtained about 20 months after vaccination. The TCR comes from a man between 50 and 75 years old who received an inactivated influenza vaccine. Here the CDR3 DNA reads TGTGCCAGCAGCAGCGGACAGGGTGGGTACGAGCAGTACTTC. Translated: CASSSGQGGYEQYF.